The 3 T cell receptor beta chains in this list originate from one sample, sequenced in a study of T-cell reconstitution after alpha-beta-depleted transplantation in children. This sample's TCRbeta library carried unique molecular identifier barcodes. Using its own MiXCR run on the PCR reads, TCRdb lists one record per CDR3 protein. The sample comprises 640,000 or so distinct CDR3 sequences, 16% of which are singletons, and 0.9% to 1.2% rests with the top ten. Source: PBMCs from the stem cell graft donor, taken from the stem cell graft. These TCRs come from a human donor who donated a stem cell graft to a child with acute myeloid leukemia.

This clonotype was seen at least ten times. The chain carries TRBV4-3 and TRBJ2-5; no clear D. This CDR3 comprises 14 residues. CDR1 LGHNA and CDR2 YSLEER come from the germline V gene. V gave up 0 bases and J gave up 5 bases, with 10 bases separating them. The CDR3 nucleotides read TGCGCCAGCAGCCAAGATCTTACGACGGAGACCCAGTACTTC. As protein: CASSQDLTTETQYF.

The table lists this clonotype with many counts. The V gene is TRBV20-1, the J gene TRBJ1-1; D call uncertain. The V and J ends lost 3 bases and 5 bases respectively, with 13 bases between them. The CDR3 consists of 13 residues. Per germline, CDR1 DFQATT and CDR2 SNEGSKA (reference sequence). This CDR3 is CSARRSLGTEAFF. The CDR3 nucleotides are TGCAGTGCTAGGAGGTCATTAGGGACTGAAGCTTTCTTT.

This clonotype has a handful of counts. The DNA is left out, because the CDR3 cannot be placed on it with certainty; the CDR3 is given as TCRdb lists it. CDR3 protein: CASSFGPGRTSYEQYF. The chain is built from TRBV12-3 or TRBV12-4 and TRBJ2-7; the table's TRBD1 call for D was not verified on the DNA. The CDR3 is 16 residues long, counting both termini.